The 18 T cell receptor beta chains reported below all come from one sample, sequenced in a study of OX40 agonist ivuxolimab in advanced cancers. Here immunoSEQ multiplex PCR was the method, and the copy in TCRdb shows in-frame clones only, minus some. The data hold 80,000 to 85,000 clones, with 86% observed a single time. This specimen was CD4+ or CD8+ T cells sorted from blood, taken in a trial of the OX40 agonist ivuxolimab. The receptors shown here come from an adult with an advanced solid tumor such as melanoma, head and neck, liver or kidney cancer.

This clone was seen a few times. The J gene is TRBJ1-2, the V gene TRBV2; no clear D. Germline assignment: CDR1 SNHLY and CDR2 FYNNEI. The CDR3 runs 11 residues. V lost 5 bases and J 7 bases, leaving 8 bases between the germline ends. This chain's CDR3 is CASSRGIGYTF. The CDR3 bases are TGTGCCAGCAGTCGGGGAATTGGCTACACCTTC.

This clone has just one count. The gene calls are TRBV10-1 and TRBJ1-3; the D is unclear. The CDR3 covers 16 residues. The V and J ends lost 5 bases and 2 bases respectively, with 16 bases between them. Per germline, CDR1 WNHNN and CDR2 SYGVQD (reference sequence). The CDR3 region is CASSPYRQSTGNTIYF. For the CDR3, the DNA is TGCGCCAGCAGTCCTTATCGGCAGAGCACTGGAAACACCATATATTTT.

CDR3 coding DNA: TGTGCCAGCAGCGTAGCCCTGGAGGGGGGCGAGACCCAGTACTTC. It translates to CASSVALEGGETQYF. The chain has TRBV9 and TRBJ2-5; tentatively, D is TRBD1 or TRBD2 (6 bases each). Germline CDR1 is SGDLS and CDR2 is YYNGEE. V was pared by 0 bases and J by 5 bases, with 14 bases between. The CDR3 extends over 15 amino acids.

The chain recombines TRBV5-1 with TRBJ2-5; D is possibly TRBD2 (6 bases). With 4 bases removed from V and 1 base from J, the gap between germline ends came to 20 bases. CDR1 SGHRS and CDR2 YFSETQ come from the germline V gene. The CDR3 extends over 17 amino acids. CDR3 nucleotides: TGCGCCAGCAGCCCTCTCGGGGCCGGGAGATTCCAAGAGACCCAGTACTTC. This encodes CASSPLGAGRFQETQYF. Together with reference TRBV5-1 and TRBJ2-5, the CDR3 gives the full variable domain: KAGVTQTPRYLIKTRGQQVTLSCSPISGHRSVSWYQQTPGQGLQFLFEYFSETQRNKGNFPGRFSGRQFSNSRSEMNVSTLELGDSALYLCASSPLGAGRFQETQYFGPGTRLLVL.

The chain employs TRBV6-1 and TRBJ1-5; 7 nucleotides match TRBD1. CDR3 size: 13 residues. Per the germline V gene, CDR1 is MNHNS and CDR2 is SASEGT. V trimming: 4 bases; J trimming: 5 bases; junction bases outside the gene matches: 2. CDR3 protein: CASSAQGDQPQHF. The CDR3 bases are TGTGCCAGCAGTGCCCAGGGGGATCAGCCCCAGCATTTT.

This chain connects TRBV29-1 to TRBJ1-2; D gene unclear. The CDR3 has 14 residues. Per germline, CDR1 SQVTM and CDR2 ANQGSEA. Trimming removed 4 bases from V and 8 bases from J, with 20 bases in between. CDR3 sequence reads: CSVADRVDLSGYTF. In DNA, the CDR3 is TGCAGCGTTGCAGATAGGGTTGATTTGAGCGGCTACACCTTC.

Only one count was recorded for this clone. V gene TRBV6-5 combines with J gene TRBJ1-6; D remains ambiguous. The ends were cut back, 2 bases at V and 7 bases at J, with 12 bases in the middle. CDR3 length: 15 residues. From germline, CDR1 is MNHEY and CDR2 SVGAGI. The CDR3 is CASSYTRTGNSPLHF. The CDR3 region has the DNA TGTGCCAGCAGTTACACAAGGACGGGAAATTCACCCCTCCACTTT.

This clone was counted between two and nine times. The chain combines TRBV5-1 with TRBJ1-1; D remains ambiguous. The CDR3 is 14 residues long. V lost 1 base and J 1 base, leaving 8 bases between the germline ends. The germline V gene encodes CDR1 SGHRS and CDR2 YFSETQ. The CDR3 DNA is TGCGCCAGCAGCTTGAAAGAGGGGAACACTGAAGCTTTCTTT. As protein: CASSLKEGNTEAFF. Using reference TRBV5-1 and TRBJ1-1 for the parts outside the CDR3, the full variable domain is KAGVTQTPRYLIKTRGQQVTLSCSPISGHRSVSWYQQTPGQGLQFLFEYFSETQRNKGNFPGRFSGRQFSNSRSEMNVSTLELGDSALYLCASSLKEGNTEAFFGQGTRLTVV.

This chain connects TRBV5-6 to TRBJ2-2; D unresolved. The CDR3 sequence is 14 residues long. V was cut by 1 base and J by 6 bases, with 10 bases left in between. Looked up from germline, CDR1 is SGHDT and CDR2 is YYEEEE. DNA for the CDR3: TGTGCCAGCAGCTTGCTAGGTCGATCCGGGGAGCTGTTTTTT. This encodes CASSLLGRSGELFF.

The rearrangement links TRBV18 to TRBJ2-1; 9 bases line up with TRBD2. The CDR3 is 16 amino acids. V trimming: 3 bases; J trimming: 7 bases; junction bases outside the gene matches: 10. Germline-derived CDR1 and CDR2 are KGHSH and LQKENI. The CDR3: CASSPRLAGERNEQFF. CDR3 DNA sequence: TGTGCCAGCTCACCGAGATTAGCGGGAGAGCGGAATGAGCAGTTCTTC.

This chain uses TRBV7-2 with TRBJ1-3; 7 bases match TRBD1. CDR1 and CDR2 from the germline V gene are SGHTA and FQGNSA. Trimming took 5 bases from V and 2 from J; bases not matched to a gene: 12. There are 17 residues in the CDR3. The CDR3 DNA reads as TGTGCCAGCAGCCAACCCCGCATGACAGGGACTGGAAACACCATATATTTT. This sequence encodes CASSQPRMTGTGNTIYF. Based on the CDR3 plus reference TRBV7-2 and TRBJ1-3, the full variable domain is GAGVSQSPSNKVTEKGKDVELRCDPISGHTALYWYRQSLGQGLEFLIYFQGNSAPDKSGLPSDRFSAERTGGSVSTLTIQRTQQEDSAVYLCASSQPRMTGTGNTIYFGEGSWLTVV.

This clone was seen a few times. CDR3 amino acids: CASSAMWSYNEQFF. The CDR3 DNA is TGCGCCAGCAGTGCCATGTGGTCCTACAATGAGCAGTTCTTC. The chain joins TRBV5-1 to TRBJ2-1; D is undetermined. Germline loops: CDR1 SGHRS, CDR2 YFSETQ. The CDR3 spans 14 residues. The V and J ends lost 5 bases and 1 base respectively, with 10 bases between them.

CDR3 sequence (DNA): TGTGCCAGCAGTTTCCTCGGGACAGGAGCACACAATGAGCAGTTCTTC. It yields the protein CASSFLGTGAHNEQFF. The chain uses TRBV27 and TRBJ2-1; TRBD1 matches at 8 bases. This CDR3 comprises 16 residues. Germline CDR1 MNHEY, CDR2 SMNVEV (reference sequence). V lost 3 bases to trimming and J lost 5 bases; unmatched junction nucleotides: 9.

The chain joins TRBV11-3 to TRBJ2-1; D is uncertain. Trimming pared 1 base from V and 7 bases from J, leaving 2 bases between. The CDR3 spans 11 residues. Looked up from germline, CDR1 is SGHNT and CDR2 is YENEEA. The CDR3 nucleotides read TGTGCCAGCAGCTTAGTAAATGAGCAGTTCTTC. Translation: CASSLVNEQFF.

The chain uses TRBV19 and TRBJ2-2; D gene uncertain. The ends were cut back, 2 bases at V and 0 bases at J, with 7 bases in the middle. Germline assignment: CDR1 LNHDA and CDR2 SQIVND (reference sequence). The CDR3 runs to 15 residues. Here the CDR3 reads CASSIRRANTGELFF. The CDR3 bases are TGTGCCAGTAGTATACGGCGCGCGAACACCGGGGAGCTGTTTTTT.

The chain recombines TRBV19 with TRBJ1-5; D remains ambiguous. Trimming took 10 bases from V and 4 from J, leaving 11 bases between them. Germline loops: CDR1 LNHDA, CDR2 SQIVND (reference sequence). The CDR3 is 12 residues long. DNA of the CDR3: TGTGCCATAGGTCAGATTAATCAGCCCCAGCATTTT. This gives the protein CAIGQINQPQHF. The full variable domain, completed using reference TRBV19 and TRBJ1-5, is DGGITQSPKYLFRKEGQNVTLSCEQNLNHDAMYWYRQDPGQGLRLIYYSQIVNDFQKGDIAEGYSVSREKKESFPLTVTSAQKNPTAFYLCAIGQINQPQHFGDGTRLSIL.

The chain links TRBV10-3 to TRBJ1-4; D gene uncertain. The CDR3 has 12 amino acids. With 2 bases removed from V and 8 bases from J, the gap between germline ends came to 6 bases. The germline V gene encodes CDR1 ENHRY and CDR2 SYGVKD. The CDR3 DNA follows: TGTGCCATCAGTGAGGGGCAGGAAAAACTGTTTTTT. It yields the protein CAISEGQEKLFF.

The V gene is TRBV20-1, the J gene TRBJ2-7, with D possibly matching TRBD1 (6 bases). Deletions cut 6 bases from V and 7 bases from J, with 13 bases between. This CDR3 region has 11 residues. Germline loops: CDR1 DFQATT, CDR2 SNEGSKA (reference sequence). CDR3 in amino acids: CSASPGEEQYF. The CDR3 DNA is TGCAGTGCGAGCCCAGGGGAAGAGCAGTACTTC.